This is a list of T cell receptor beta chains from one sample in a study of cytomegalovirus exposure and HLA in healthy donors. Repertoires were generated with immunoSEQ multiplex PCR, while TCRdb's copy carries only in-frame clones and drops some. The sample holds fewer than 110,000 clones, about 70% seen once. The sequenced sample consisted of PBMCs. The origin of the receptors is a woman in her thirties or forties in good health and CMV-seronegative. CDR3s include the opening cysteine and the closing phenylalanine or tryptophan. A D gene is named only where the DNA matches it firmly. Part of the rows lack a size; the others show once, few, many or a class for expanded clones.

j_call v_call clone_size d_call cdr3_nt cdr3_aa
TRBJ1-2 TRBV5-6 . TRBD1 TGTGCCAGCAGCTTGGGAGACAGGGAATATGGCTACACCTTC CASSLGDREYGYTF
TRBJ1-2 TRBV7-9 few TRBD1 TGTGCCAGCAGCTTACGGGACAGAGAATATTATGGCTACACCTTC CASSLRDREYYGYTF
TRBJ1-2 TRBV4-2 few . TGTGCCAGCAGCCCGAAGGGGTCTCATGGCTACACCTTC CASSPKGSHGYTF
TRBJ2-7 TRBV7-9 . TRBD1 TGTTCCAGTGGTCCTGGGACAGGGGGCGGGGAGCAGTACTTC CSSGPGTGGGEQYF
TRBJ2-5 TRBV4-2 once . TGTGCCAGCAGCCAAGGAGGACAGATAGGAGAGACCCAGTACTTC CASSQGGQIGETQYF
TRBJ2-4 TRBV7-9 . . TGTGCCAGCAGCTTAGGAGCAGGGGCACTAGCCAAAAACATTCAGTACTTC CASSLGAGALAKNIQYF
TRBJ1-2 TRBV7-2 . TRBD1 TGTGCCAGCAGCCATCGAAGGGACAGGGGTAACGGCTACACCTTC CASSHRRDRGNGYTF
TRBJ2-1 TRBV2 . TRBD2 TGTGCCAGCAGTGATCCGGGACTAGCGGGTTACAATGAGCAGTTCTTC CASSDPGLAGYNEQFF
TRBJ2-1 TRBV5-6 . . TGTGCCAGCAAAAAGGTAGGGGGGGCGTACAATGAGCAGTTCTTC CASKKVGGAYNEQFF
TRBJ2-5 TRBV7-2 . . TGTGCCAGCAGCTTACAGGGCTCCCCGCTCCAAGAGACCCAGTACTTC CASSLQGSPLQETQYF
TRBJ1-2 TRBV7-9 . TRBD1 TGTGCCAGCAGCCCCTCTTGGGACAGGGGGCATAGTGGCTACACCTTC CASSPSWDRGHSGYTF
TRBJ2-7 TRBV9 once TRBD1 TGTGCCAGCAGCCCATCCGGGACAGGGGTGTCCGAGCAGTACTTC CASSPSGTGVSEQYF
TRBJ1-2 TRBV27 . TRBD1 TGTGCCAGCAGTACCCCCTCAGGGGGCCATGGCTACACCTTC CASSTPSGGHGYTF
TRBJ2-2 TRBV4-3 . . TGCGCCAGCAGCCAGAGCGCCCGTTGGGACACCGGGGAGCTGTTTTTT CASSQSARWDTGELFF
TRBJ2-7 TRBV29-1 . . TGCAGCGTTGATTCGGGTGAGGGGCAGTACTTC CSVDSGEGQYF
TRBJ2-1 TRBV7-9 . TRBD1 TGTGCCGGAGCCGGGACAGGGGATTACAATGAGCAGTTCTTC CAGAGTGDYNEQFF
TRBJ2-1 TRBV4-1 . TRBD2 TGCGCCAGCAGCCAAGGAGCGGGGAATGAGCAGTTCTTC CASSQGAGNEQFF
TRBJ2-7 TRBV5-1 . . TGCGCCAGCAGCTTGGACCTAGCCTACGAGCAGTACTTC CASSLDLAYEQYF
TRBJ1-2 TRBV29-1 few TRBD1 TGCAGCGTTGATGGGACAGGGGGCAGGAGCTACACCTTC CSVDGTGGRSYTF
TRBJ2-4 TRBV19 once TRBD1 TGTGCCAGTAGGGACAGGGAAGGGGCCAAAAACATTCAGTACTTC CASRDREGAKNIQYF
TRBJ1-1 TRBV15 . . TGTGCCACCAGCAGAGTCCGGGGGAACACTGAAGCTTTCTTT CATSRVRGNTEAFF
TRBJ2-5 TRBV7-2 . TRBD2 TGTGCCAGCAGCTTTACAGCGGGAGAGGGGGAGGCCCAGTACTTC CASSFTAGEGEAQYF
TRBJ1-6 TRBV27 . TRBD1 TGTGCCAGCACCACGGGACAGAGTAATTCACCCCTCCACTTT CASTTGQSNSPLHF
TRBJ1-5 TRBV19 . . TGTGCCAGTAGTATAGATGGAGGGCCCCAGCATCAGCCCCGGCATTTT CASSIDGGPQHQPRHF
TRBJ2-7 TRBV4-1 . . TGTGCCAGCAGCCAAGTTAATGTAGGGGACTACGAGCAGTACTTC CASSQVNVGDYEQYF
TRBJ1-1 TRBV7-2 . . TGTGCCAGCAGCTTAGGGGGGGGGAGAATGAACACTGAAGCTTTCTTT CASSLGGGRMNTEAFF
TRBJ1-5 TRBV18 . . TGTGCCAGCTCATCAGATTGGAGGAATCAGCCCCAGCATTTT CASSSDWRNQPQHF
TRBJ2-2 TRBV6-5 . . TGTGCCAGCAGTCGACGACAAGCGAACACCGGGGAGCTGTTTTTT CASSRRQANTGELFF
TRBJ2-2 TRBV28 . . TGTGCCAGCAGTTCCAGATTCGGAGTGGCGAACACCGGGGAGCTGTTTTTT CASSSRFGVANTGELFF
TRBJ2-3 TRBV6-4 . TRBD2 TGTGCCAGCAGTCAAGCGGGGGGTGCAGATACGCAGTATTTT CASSQAGGADTQYF
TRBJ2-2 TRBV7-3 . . TGTGCCAGCAGCCCCCGGACAGAAGCGAACACCGGGGAGCTGTTTTTT CASSPRTEANTGELFF
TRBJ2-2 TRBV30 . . TGTGCCTGGAGTAGGGCAGGGGGGACCGGGGAGCTGTTTTTT CAWSRAGGTGELFF
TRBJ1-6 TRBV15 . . TGTGCCACCAGCAGAGAGCAGGGCCCCCTCCACTTT CATSREQGPLHF
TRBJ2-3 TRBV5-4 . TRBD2 TGTGCCAGCAGCTTGGATCCACTAGCGGGAGCGGATACGCAGTATTTT CASSLDPLAGADTQYF
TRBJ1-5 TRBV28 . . TGTGCCAGCGGGGCAACCAATCAGCCCCAGCATTTT CASGATNQPQHF
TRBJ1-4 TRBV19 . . TGTGCCAGTAGTATTCTCAAGGGGGAAAAACTGTTTTTT CASSILKGEKLFF
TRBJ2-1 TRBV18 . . TGTGCCAGCTCACCATCGGGCAGACTGGACAACAATGAGCAGTTCTTC CASSPSGRLDNNEQFF